The rows below give T cell receptor beta chains drawn from one sample of a study of cytomegalovirus exposure and HLA in healthy donors. Sequenced by immunoSEQ multiplex PCR; TCRdb stores in-frame clones only, minus some. Of about 98,000 clones listed, about 81% are singletons. Sequences were obtained from PBMCs. These receptors were collected from a man between 40 and 49 years old in good health and CMV-seronegative. CDR3s include the opening cysteine and the closing phenylalanine or tryptophan. The order of the fields is CDR3 protein, D gene, V gene, J gene. A D gene is named only where the DNA matches it firmly.

CDR3: CASSFGTSGQSTDTQYF
D: TRBD2
V: TRBV5-1
J: TRBJ2-3

CDR3: CASIEKSTGELFF
D: NA
V: TRBV7-7
J: TRBJ2-2

CDR3: CASSRGTDTQYF
D: NA
V: TRBV6-1
J: TRBJ2-3

CDR3: CASSLKSSGGSTDTQYF
D: TRBD2
V: TRBV5-4
J: TRBJ2-3

CDR3: CASRWGDLNTEAFF
D: NA
V: TRBV5-1
J: TRBJ1-1

CDR3: CAISAPGTAGTEAFF
D: TRBD1
V: TRBV10-3
J: TRBJ1-1

CDR3: CSASLEETQYF
D: NA
V: TRBV20-1
J: TRBJ2-5

CDR3: CASSLATSAYEQYF
D: NA
V: TRBV5-6
J: TRBJ2-7

CDR3: CASSLAGLPDTQYF
D: NA
V: TRBV5-1
J: TRBJ2-3

CDR3: CASSGEAGVRPLHF
D: NA
V: TRBV6-4
J: TRBJ1-6

CDR3: CASSEFRGAQPQHF
D: NA
V: TRBV2
J: TRBJ1-5

CDR3: CASSRTGGTEAFF
D: TRBD1
V: TRBV6-1
J: TRBJ1-1

CDR3: CASSFRRDRDDEQYF
D: TRBD1
V: TRBV7-8
J: TRBJ2-7

CDR3: CASSLEFQGKMNTEAFF
D: NA
V: TRBV7-9
J: TRBJ1-1

CDR3: CASEPGGSGNTIYF
D: TRBD1
V: TRBV6-1
J: TRBJ1-3

CDR3: CASSVGSSSGGTDTQYF
D: TRBD2
V: TRBV5-1
J: TRBJ2-3

CDR3: CASSQETGVRNSPLHF
D: NA
V: TRBV14
J: TRBJ1-6

CDR3: CASSSGTGITEAFF
D: TRBD1
V: TRBV7-6
J: TRBJ1-1

CDR3: CASSQAGQGLEQYF
D: TRBD1
V: TRBV4-1
J: TRBJ2-7

CDR3: CASRVTGATVAFF
D: TRBD1
V: TRBV6-5
J: TRBJ1-1

CDR3: CASSTGTGVPYSPLHF
D: TRBD1
V: TRBV11-2
J: TRBJ1-6

CDR3: CASSSIQGAAFF
D: TRBD1
V: TRBV5-6
J: TRBJ1-1

CDR3: CASSFRQGTEAFF
D: NA
V: TRBV27
J: TRBJ1-1

CDR3: CASSVIGGTEAFF
D: NA
V: TRBV2
J: TRBJ1-1

CDR3: CASSPRDRVDEKLFF
D: TRBD1
V: TRBV18
J: TRBJ1-4

CDR3: CASSYRRGSSGNTIYF
D: NA
V: TRBV6-5
J: TRBJ1-3

CDR3: CASSDTLYNQPQHF
D: NA
V: TRBV10-2
J: TRBJ1-5

CDR3: CASRQGYGYTF
D: NA
V: TRBV19
J: TRBJ1-2

CDR3: CASSLGGLNPYEQYF
D: NA
V: TRBV5-1
J: TRBJ2-7

CDR3: CASSHPGLNSPLHF
D: NA
V: TRBV4-3
J: TRBJ1-6

CDR3: CASSPAGGESPPHF
D: TRBD1
V: TRBV19
J: TRBJ1-6

CDR3: CASSLTGYGYTF
D: NA
V: TRBV7-9
J: TRBJ1-2

CDR3: CASSQAPQGSQSPLHF
D: NA
V: TRBV4-1
J: TRBJ1-6

CDR3: CASSSPQKGNYGYTF
D: NA
V: TRBV7-9
J: TRBJ1-2

CDR3: CASSTARGGRLYGYTF
D: NA
V: TRBV7-9
J: TRBJ1-2

CDR3: CASSREVTSGTDTQYF
D: TRBD2
V: TRBV5-4
J: TRBJ2-3

CDR3: CASSLSAGTGAWYEQYF
D: TRBD1
V: TRBV27
J: TRBJ2-7

CDR3: CASVDRAHGYTF
D: TRBD1
V: TRBV2
J: TRBJ1-2

CDR3: CAIQLSGANVLTF
D: NA
V: TRBV10-3
J: TRBJ2-6

CDR3: CASSGRQGYLDEQYF
D: NA
V: TRBV2
J: TRBJ2-7

CDR3: CASSQGSLDEQFF
D: NA
V: TRBV4-1
J: TRBJ2-1

CDR3: CASSPRDRENTGELFF
D: TRBD1
V: TRBV7-9
J: TRBJ2-2

CDR3: CASSKTGLSSYEQYF
D: NA
V: TRBV6-5
J: TRBJ2-7

CDR3: CASSLSRRTGEQYF
D: NA
V: TRBV7-7
J: TRBJ2-7

CDR3: CASSQGQGQNSPLHF
D: TRBD1
V: TRBV7-8
J: TRBJ1-6

CDR3: CASSRTQGGNQPQHF
D: NA
V: TRBV9
J: TRBJ1-5

CDR3: CASNPDKNTGELFF
D: NA
V: TRBV19
J: TRBJ2-2

CDR3: CASSNSGGSQETQYF
D: TRBD2
V: TRBV4-1
J: TRBJ2-5

CDR3: CASSATVKNIQYF
D: NA
V: TRBV2
J: TRBJ2-4

CDR3: CASSPTGSPEAFF
D: NA
V: TRBV27
J: TRBJ1-1

CDR3: CASSGAGVINEQYF
D: NA
V: TRBV19
J: TRBJ2-7

CDR3: CASSFSDQPQHF
D: NA
V: TRBV27
J: TRBJ1-5

CDR3: CASSPPMGVNTEAFF
D: NA
V: TRBV18
J: TRBJ1-1